This T cell receptor (beta chain) was found in a study of CD8+CD57+ T cells in acquired aplastic anemia listed by TCRdb under 2018. The study in broad terms: Extracted DNA from sorted CD4+ and CD8+ cells averaged around 3.4 ug, ranging from about 0.18 to 27.4 ug. CD8+CD57+ expansion was defined as a frequency above the mean frequency observed in healthy subjects.

A note on this clonotype: Its antigen is not yet known. No much larger clonotype is one base removed from it; base qualities were not supplied.

For CDR1 and CDR2, the germline V gene lists SNHLY and FYNNEI. Trimming removed 8 bases from V and 6 bases from J, leaving 26 bases between the germline ends. Its CDR3 holds 17 amino acids, cysteine through phenylalanine. Only CDR3 DNA remains: 51 bases, in frame from the first base. The patients picked for sequencing were ones in whom flow cytometry had shown an expansion of CD8+CD57+ cells. Severe acquired aplastic anemia was diagnosed in all patients according to International Study of Aplastic Anemia and Agranulocytosis and Camitta criteria. No therapy had been received by the patients at the time of blood sampling. In this study, sorted CD4+ and CD8+ T cells from the blood of healthy subjects and of severe aplastic anemia patients had their TCR repertoires deep-sequenced. In the USA, patient enrollment took place under clinicaltrials.gov protocols 00001620, 01623167, 00001397, 00071045, 00081523 and 00961064. Ficoll-Paque density gradient centrifugation was used to isolate peripheral blood mononuclear cells. Before DNA extraction, CD4+ and CD8+ T cells were sorted with FACS or magnetic beads.

Broad study findings and their caveats: Approximately 27 CD8+ CDR3 sequences were found in both patients and controls but appeared to be highly expressed in patients and within the immunodominant clones of the patients. Patients and healthy controls showed no significant difference in CD8+ Simpson's diversity (P=0.060).

Profiling of TCR beta VDJ combinations and CDR3 sequences used genomic DNA as the template. An Illumina HiSeq 2000 was used for TCR repertoire sequencing. From the authors' description of their analysis: Repertoires were assessed using TRBV/TRBJ rearrangement plots, CDR3 size and DJ length profiles, and Simpson's diversity index. Whichever DNA sequence was most abundant in the deep sequencing data was defined as the immunodominant clone. CDR3 amino acid sequences were checked for sharing across subjects and were also compared against the VDJdb database and published repertoires. The public reads were reprocessed in TCRdb via fastp at Q25 and MiXCR, keeping in-frame beta chains. For every CDR3 protein sequence, its rows merge into one entry that carries the most common genes and DNA. Here the V and J calls rest on TCRdb's processing, not on the authors' analysis. This sample has about 250,000 distinct CDR3 sequences in its table, and around 43% of those were observed once. The biggest ten clones account for 7.8% of the sample.

The sample consisted of sorted CD4+, CD8+, or CD8+CD57+ T cells (not recorded which) from PBMCs. This receptor chain uses TRBV2 and TRBJ1-5; the D gene is unclear. This sequence originates from a human donor with aplastic anemia. The CDR3 region reads CASGLGRGSWVSQPQHF. The DNA sequence is TGTGCCAGCGGTCTTGGACGGGGTAGCTGGGTTAGTCAGCCCCAGCATTTT. The variable domain in full, with residues beyond the CDR3 obtained from the reference TRBV2 and TRBJ1-5 genes, is EPEVTQTPSHQVTQMGQEVILRCVPISNHLYFYWYRQILGQKVEFLVSFYNNEISEKSEIFDDQFSVERPDGSNFTLKIRSTKLEDSAMYFCASGLGRGSWVSQPQHFGDGTRLSIL.